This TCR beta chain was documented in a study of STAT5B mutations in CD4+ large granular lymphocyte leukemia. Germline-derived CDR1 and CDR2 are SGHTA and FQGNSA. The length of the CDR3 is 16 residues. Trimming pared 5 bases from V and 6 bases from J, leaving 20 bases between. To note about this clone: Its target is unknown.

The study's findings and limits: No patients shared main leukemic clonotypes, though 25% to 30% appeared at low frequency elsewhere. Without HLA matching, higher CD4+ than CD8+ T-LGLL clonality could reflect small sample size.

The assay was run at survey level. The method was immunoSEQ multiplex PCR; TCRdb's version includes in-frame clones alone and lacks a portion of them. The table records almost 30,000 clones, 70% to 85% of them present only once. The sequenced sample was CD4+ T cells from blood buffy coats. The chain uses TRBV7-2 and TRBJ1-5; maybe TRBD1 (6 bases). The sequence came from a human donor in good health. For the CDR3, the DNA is TGTGCCAGCAGCCTAAACACAGGACAGCTTGGTCAGCCCCAGCATTTT. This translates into CASSLNTGQLGQPQHF.